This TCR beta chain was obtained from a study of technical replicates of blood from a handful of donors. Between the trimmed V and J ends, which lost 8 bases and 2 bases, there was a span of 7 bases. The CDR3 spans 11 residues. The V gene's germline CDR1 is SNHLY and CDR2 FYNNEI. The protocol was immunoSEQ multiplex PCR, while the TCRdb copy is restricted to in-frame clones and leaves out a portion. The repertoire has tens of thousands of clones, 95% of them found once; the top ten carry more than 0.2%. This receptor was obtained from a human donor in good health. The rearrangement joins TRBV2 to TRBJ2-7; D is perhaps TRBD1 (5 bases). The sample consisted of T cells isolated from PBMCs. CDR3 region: CASGAAYEQYF. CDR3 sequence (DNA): TGTGCCAGCGGGGCCGCCTACGAGCAGTACTTC.